This entry lists 5 T cell receptor beta chains sequenced from one sample in a study of CXCR3-negative and CXCR3-positive naive CD8 T cells. Study-wide results and caveats: Relative to CXCR3-negative naive cells, CXCR3-positive naive cells had more hydrophobic TRB CDR3s.

Their target antigens are unknown. Via 5' RACE with UMI labels, TRB cDNA libraries were prepared. TCRdb processed the 5' RACE reads again and assigns one entry to each CDR3 protein, with no DNA. Here the sample table reports about 89,000 distinct CDR3 sequences. Input material: naive CXCR3+ CD8+ T cells from blood. Subset defined: CD45RO-CCR7+CD27+CD95- naive CD8+ T cells expressing CXCR3 (TNR3+). Receptors originate from a human donor in good health. Some clones in this sample may be carry-over from other donors' samples.

V and J are TRBV7-6 and TRBJ1-6; TCRdb calls TRBD1, which cannot be checked without DNA. From germline, CDR1 is SGHVS and CDR2 FNYEAQ. There are 14 residues in the CDR3. This chain's CDR3 is CASSLGQGAPPPHF.

The chain employs TRBV12-3 or TRBV12-4 and TRBJ2-3; TCRdb picks TRBD1, but there is no DNA to check that call. This CDR3 has 14 residues. The chain's CDR3 is CASSLAGTTDTQYF.

The CDR3 sequence is CASSGGGDTDTQYF. This sequence joins TRBV6-4 and TRBJ2-3; no DNA is available, so the TRBD2 call from TCRdb remains unchecked. The CDR3 sequence is 14 residues long. CDR1 is MRHNA and CDR2 is SNTAGT in the germline V gene.

The V and J genes are TRBV20-1 and TRBJ2-7; TCRdb's D call of TRBD1 is untestable without DNA. This CDR3 is built from 13 residues. The germline V gene encodes CDR1 DFQATT and CDR2 SNEGSKA (reference sequence). The CDR3 spells CSARVRGFNEQYF.

The chain joins TRBV5-1 to TRBJ1-2; TCRdb proposes TRBD1, but this gene call is untestable without DNA. CDR1 is SGHRS, CDR2 YFSETQ, per germline. This CDR3 region has 15 residues. CDR3 sequence reads: CASSLFDREVYGYTF.